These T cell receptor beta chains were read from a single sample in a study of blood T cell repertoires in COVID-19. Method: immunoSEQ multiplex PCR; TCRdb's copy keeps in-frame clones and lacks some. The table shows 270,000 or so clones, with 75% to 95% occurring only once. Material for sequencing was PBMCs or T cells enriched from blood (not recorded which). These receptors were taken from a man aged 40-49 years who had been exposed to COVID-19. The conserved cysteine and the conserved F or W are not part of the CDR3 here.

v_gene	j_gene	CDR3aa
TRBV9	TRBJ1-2	ASSVAAGQRASKDYGYT
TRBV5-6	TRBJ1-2	ASSLFGTGRLTNYGYT
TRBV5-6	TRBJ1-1	ASSLAGTGAMYAEAF
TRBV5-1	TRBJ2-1	ASSNKLGQNYNEQF
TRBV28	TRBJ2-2	ASSFTSPNTGELF
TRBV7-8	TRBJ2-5	ASSFLSGAQETQY
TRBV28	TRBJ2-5	ASRVRASVYQETQY
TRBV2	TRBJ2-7	ASRGSGRGWEQY
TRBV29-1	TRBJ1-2	SAPARGQGSFGYT
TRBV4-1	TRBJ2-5	ASSQQPRETQY
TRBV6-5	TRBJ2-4	ASSPGQLNIQY
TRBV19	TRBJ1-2	ASSIPGNYGYT
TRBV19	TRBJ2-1	ASSIDASGGGIWREAAYNEQF
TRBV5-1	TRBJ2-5	ASSLGVRGDQETQY
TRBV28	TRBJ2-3	ASSLSASGSTDTQY
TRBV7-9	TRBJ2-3	ASFPPGGSDTQY
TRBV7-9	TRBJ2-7	ASSEQSGLSSYEQY
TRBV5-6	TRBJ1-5	ASSWTGIAAQPQH
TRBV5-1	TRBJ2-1	ASSTGNEQF
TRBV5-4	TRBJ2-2	ASSTQGVGTGELF
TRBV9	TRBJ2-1	ASSPKGTGDNEQF
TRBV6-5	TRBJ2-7	ASRRGGALSEQY